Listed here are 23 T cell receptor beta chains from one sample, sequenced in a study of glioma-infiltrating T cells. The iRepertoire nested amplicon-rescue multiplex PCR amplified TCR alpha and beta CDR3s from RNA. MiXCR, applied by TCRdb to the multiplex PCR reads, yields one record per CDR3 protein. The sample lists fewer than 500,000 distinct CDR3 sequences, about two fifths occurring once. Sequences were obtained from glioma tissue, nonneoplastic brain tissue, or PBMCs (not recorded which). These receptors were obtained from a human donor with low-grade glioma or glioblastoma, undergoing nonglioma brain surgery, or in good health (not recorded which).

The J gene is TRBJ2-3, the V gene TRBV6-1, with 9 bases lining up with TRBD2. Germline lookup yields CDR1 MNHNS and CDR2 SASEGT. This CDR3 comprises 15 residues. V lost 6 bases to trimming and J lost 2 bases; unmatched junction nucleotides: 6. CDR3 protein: CASRLTSGSTDTQYF. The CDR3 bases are TGTGCCAGCAGACTGACTAGCGGATCCACAGATACGCAGTATTTT.

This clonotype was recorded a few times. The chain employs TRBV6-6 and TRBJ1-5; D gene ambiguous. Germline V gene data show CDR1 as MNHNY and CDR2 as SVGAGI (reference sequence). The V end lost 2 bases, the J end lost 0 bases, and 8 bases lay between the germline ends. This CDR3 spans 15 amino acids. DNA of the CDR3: TGTGCCAGCAGTTACGATCAGTATAGCAATCAGCCCCAGCATTTT. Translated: CASSYDQYSNQPQHF.

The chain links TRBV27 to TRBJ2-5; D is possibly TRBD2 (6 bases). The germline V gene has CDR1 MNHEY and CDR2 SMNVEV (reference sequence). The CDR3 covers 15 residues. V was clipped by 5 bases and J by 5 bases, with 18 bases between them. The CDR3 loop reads CASSRDPSGSETQYF. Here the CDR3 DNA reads TGTGCCAGCAGTCGAGACCCCAGCGGGTCGGAGACCCAGTACTTC.

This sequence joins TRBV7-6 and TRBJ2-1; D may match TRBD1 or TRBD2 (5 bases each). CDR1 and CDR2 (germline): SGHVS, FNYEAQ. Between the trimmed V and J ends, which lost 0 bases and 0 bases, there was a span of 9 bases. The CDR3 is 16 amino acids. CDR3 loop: CASSLAGTASYNEQFF. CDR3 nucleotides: TGTGCCAGCAGCTTAGCTGGGACCGCCTCCTACAATGAGCAGTTCTTC.

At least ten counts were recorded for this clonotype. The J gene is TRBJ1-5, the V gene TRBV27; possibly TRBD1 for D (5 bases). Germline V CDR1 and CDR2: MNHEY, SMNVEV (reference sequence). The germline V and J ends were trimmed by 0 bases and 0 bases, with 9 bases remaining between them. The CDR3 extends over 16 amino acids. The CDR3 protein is CASSLSGHLSNQPQHF. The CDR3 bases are TGTGCCAGCAGTTTATCTGGACACCTTAGCAATCAGCCCCAGCATTTT.

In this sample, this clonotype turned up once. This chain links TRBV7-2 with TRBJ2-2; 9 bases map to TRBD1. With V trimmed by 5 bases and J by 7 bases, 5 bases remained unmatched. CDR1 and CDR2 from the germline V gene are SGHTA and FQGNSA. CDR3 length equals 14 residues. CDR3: CASSGGQGFGELFF. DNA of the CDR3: TGTGCCAGCAGCGGGGGACAGGGCTTCGGGGAGCTGTTTTTT. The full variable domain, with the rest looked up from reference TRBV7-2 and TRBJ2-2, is GAGVSQSPSNKVTEKGKDVELRCDPISGHTALYWYRQSLGQGLEFLIYFQGNSAPDKSGLPSDRFSAERTGGSVSTLTIQRTQQEDSAVYLCASSGGQGFGELFFGEGSRLTVL.

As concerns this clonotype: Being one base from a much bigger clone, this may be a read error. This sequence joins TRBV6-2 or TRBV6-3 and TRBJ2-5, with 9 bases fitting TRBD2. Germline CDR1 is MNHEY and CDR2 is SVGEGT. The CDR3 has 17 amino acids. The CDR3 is CASSHSAGGPKQETQYF. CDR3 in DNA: TGTGCCAGCAGTCACTCGGCGGGAGGGCCGAAACAAGAGACCCAGTACTTC.

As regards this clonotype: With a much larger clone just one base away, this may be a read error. CDR3 nucleotide sequence: TGTGCCAGCAGCTCGGGCATGAACAATGAGCAGTTCTTC. Its translation is CASSSGMNNEQFF. The chain uses TRBV6-5 and TRBJ2-1; D is uncertain. V dropped 6 bases and J dropped 5 bases, with 11 bases sitting between them. Looked up from germline, CDR1 is MNHEY and CDR2 is SVGAGI. This CDR3 has 13 amino acids.

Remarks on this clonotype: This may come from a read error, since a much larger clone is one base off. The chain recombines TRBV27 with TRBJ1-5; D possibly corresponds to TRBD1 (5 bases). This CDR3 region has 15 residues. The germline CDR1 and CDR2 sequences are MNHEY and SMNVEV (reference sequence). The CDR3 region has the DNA TGTGCCAGCAGTTTTAAGGGGTATAGCAATCAGCCCCAGCGTTTT. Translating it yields CASSFKGYSNQPQRF.

DNA of the CDR3: TGTGCCAGCAGCTCCCGACCCACAGATACGCAGTATTTT. Translated: CASSSRPTDTQYF. The chain employs TRBV7-3 and TRBJ2-3; no reliable D call. CDR3 length: 13 residues. CDR1 and CDR2 from the germline V gene are SGHTA and FQGTGA. The ends were cut back, 4 bases at V and 2 bases at J, with 7 bases in the middle.

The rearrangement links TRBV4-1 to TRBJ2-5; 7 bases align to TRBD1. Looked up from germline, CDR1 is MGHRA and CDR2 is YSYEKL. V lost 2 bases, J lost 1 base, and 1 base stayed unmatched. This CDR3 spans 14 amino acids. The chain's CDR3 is CASSQRDSQETQYF. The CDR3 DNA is TGCGCCAGCAGCCAACGGGACAGCCAAGAGACCCAGTACTTC.

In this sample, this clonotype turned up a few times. In nucleotides, the CDR3 is TGTGCCAGCAGTGTCCAGGAGGGGCCGCGGGATACGCAGTATTTT. Residues: CASSVQEGPRDTQYF. This chain links TRBV6-4 with TRBJ2-3; perhaps TRBD2 as D (6 bases). The CDR3 length is 15 residues. The V gene lost 4 bases and the J gene lost 6 bases, with 17 bases spanning the gap. CDR1 is MRHNA and CDR2 is SNTAGT in the germline V gene.

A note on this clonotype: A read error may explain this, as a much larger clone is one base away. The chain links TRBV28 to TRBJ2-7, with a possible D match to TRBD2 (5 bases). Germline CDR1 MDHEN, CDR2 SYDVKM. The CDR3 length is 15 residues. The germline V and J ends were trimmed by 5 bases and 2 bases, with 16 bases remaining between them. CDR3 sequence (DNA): TGTGCCAGCAGTATCACTAGAGGGCCCGCCTACGAGCAGTACTTC. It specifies CASSITRGPAYEQYF.

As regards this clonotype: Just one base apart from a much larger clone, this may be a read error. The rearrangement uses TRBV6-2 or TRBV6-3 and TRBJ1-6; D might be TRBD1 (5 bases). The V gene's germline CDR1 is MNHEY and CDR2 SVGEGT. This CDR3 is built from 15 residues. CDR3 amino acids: CAISIGDGTLSPLNF. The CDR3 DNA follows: TGTGCCATCTCGATTGGGGACGGAACTTTGTCACCCCTCAACTTT.

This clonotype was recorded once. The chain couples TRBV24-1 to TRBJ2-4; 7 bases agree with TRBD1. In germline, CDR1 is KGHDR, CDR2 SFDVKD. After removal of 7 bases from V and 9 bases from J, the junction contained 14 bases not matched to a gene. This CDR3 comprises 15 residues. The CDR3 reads CATSDPRTGKGIQYF. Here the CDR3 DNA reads TGTGCCACCAGCGATCCCCGGACAGGCAAAGGCATTCAGTACTTC.

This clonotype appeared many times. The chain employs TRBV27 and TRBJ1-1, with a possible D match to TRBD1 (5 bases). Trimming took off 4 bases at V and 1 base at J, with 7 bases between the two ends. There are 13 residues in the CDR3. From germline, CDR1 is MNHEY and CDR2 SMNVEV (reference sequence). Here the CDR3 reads CASSWGQNTEAFF. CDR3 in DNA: TGTGCCAGCAGTTGGGGCCAGAACACTGAAGCTTTCTTT.

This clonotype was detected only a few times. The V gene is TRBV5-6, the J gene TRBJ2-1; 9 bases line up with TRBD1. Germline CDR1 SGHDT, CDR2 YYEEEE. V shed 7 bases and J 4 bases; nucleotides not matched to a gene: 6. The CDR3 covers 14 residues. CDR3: CASQQGALYNEQFF. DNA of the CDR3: TGTGCCAGCCAACAGGGGGCCCTTTACAATGAGCAGTTCTTC.

In DNA, the CDR3 is TGTGCCACCTGGACAGGGGGAGCCGGGGAGCTGTTTTTT. Protein product: CATWTGGAGELFF. The chain uses TRBV6-1 and TRBJ2-2; 10 bases align to TRBD1. Per the germline V gene, CDR1 is MNHNS and CDR2 is SASEGT. The V gene end was trimmed by 10 bases and the J gene end by 6 bases; junction bases not matched to a gene: 5. This CDR3 region has 13 residues.

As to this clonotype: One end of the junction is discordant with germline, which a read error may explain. The CDR3 nucleotides are TGTGCCAGTAGTGCGGGGTATCTCTCCTACGAGCAGTACTTC. Translated: CASSAGYLSYEQYF. This chain connects TRBV2 to TRBJ2-7; a weak D match, TRBD2 (6 bases). Germline V lookup: CDR1 SNHLY, CDR2 FYNNEI. This CDR3 comprises 14 residues.

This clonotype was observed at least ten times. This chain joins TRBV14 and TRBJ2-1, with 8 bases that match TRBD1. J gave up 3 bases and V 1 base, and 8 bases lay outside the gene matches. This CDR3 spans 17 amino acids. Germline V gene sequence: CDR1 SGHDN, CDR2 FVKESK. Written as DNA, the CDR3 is TGTGCCAGCAGCCAAGTTGGTCGAGGACAGGGCTACAATGAGCAGTTCTTC. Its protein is CASSQVGRGQGYNEQFF.

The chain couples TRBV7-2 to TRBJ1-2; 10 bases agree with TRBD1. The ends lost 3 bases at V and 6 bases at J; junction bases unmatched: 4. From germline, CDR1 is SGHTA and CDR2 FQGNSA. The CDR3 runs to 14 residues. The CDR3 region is CASSLTGGGDGYTF. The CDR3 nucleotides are TGTGCCAGCAGCTTGACAGGGGGCGGAGATGGCTACACCTTC.

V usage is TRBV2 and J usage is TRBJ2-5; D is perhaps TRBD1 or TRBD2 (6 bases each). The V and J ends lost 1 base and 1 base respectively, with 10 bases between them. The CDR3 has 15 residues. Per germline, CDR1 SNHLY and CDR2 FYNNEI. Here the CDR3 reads CASSEGRGSQETQYF. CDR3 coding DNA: TGTGCCAGCAGTGAAGGGAGGGGGAGCCAAGAGACCCAGTACTTC. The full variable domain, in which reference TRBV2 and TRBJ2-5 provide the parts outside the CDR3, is EPEVTQTPSHQVTQMGQEVILRCVPISNHLYFYWYRQILGQKVEFLVSFYNNEISEKSEIFDDQFSVERPDGSNFTLKIRSTKLEDSAMYFCASSEGRGSQETQYFGPGTRLLVL.

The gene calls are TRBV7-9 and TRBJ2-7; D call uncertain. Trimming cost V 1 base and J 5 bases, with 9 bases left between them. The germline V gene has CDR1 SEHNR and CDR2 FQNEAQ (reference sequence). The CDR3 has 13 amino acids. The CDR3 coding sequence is TGTGCCAGCAGCTTAGGCGTGGGAAACGAGCAGTACTTC. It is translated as CASSLGVGNEQYF.